Below, 14 T cell receptor beta chains from the same sample are listed, as sequenced in a study of cytomegalovirus exposure and HLA in healthy donors (dated by TCRdb to about 2017). Receptors were amplified or captured by the immunoSEQ multiplex PCR assay. The multiplex PCR relied on a mix of 60 forward primers for TCR Vbeta segments and 13 reverse primers for TCR Jbeta segments. TCRdb re-hosts the immuneACCESS table, in-frame sequences only. Its copies lack some clones; in the studies checked, an unresolved V gene accounts for under half of them, and the cause for the rest is not known. In all, the sample holds approximately 150,000 clones, and 55% to 80% of those were seen once. The ten largest clones capture roughly 6.8% of the sample. Sequencing was performed on PBMCs. The receptors stem from an older woman in good health and CMV-seropositive.

Comment on this clone: Other DNA sequences in the sample encode the same CDR3. J is TRBJ2-1 and V is TRBV7-2, with D hard to call. The CDR3 is 13 amino acids. Germline CDR1 SGHTA, CDR2 FQGNSA. With 3 bases removed from V and 1 base from J, the gap between germline ends came to 4 bases. CDR3 in amino acids: CASSFVSYNEQFF. The CDR3 nucleotides read TGTGCCAGCAGCTTCGTTTCCTACAATGAGCAGTTCTTC.

CDR3 coding DNA: TGTGCTAGTGGTTTCCGCCCCTTCTATGGCGGGAGTAAGGGCGGGGAGCTGTTTTTT. Its protein product is CASGFRPFYGGSKGGELFF. The chain links TRBV12-5 to TRBJ2-2; 7 positions agree with TRBD2. V lost 3 bases to trimming and J lost 7 bases; unmatched junction nucleotides: 20. This CDR3 is built from 19 residues. Germline lookup yields CDR1 LGHNT and CDR2 FRNRAP.

This chain uses TRBV5-6 with TRBJ2-4, with D tentatively TRBD1 (6 bases). Germline V gives CDR1 SGHDT, CDR2 YYEEEE. CDR3 length: 16 amino acids. V gave up 2 bases and J gave up 3 bases, with 15 bases separating them. The CDR3 coding sequence is TGTGCCAGCAGCTTTAAGGGTTACAGGGACAAAAACATTCAGTACTTC. Encoded protein: CASSFKGYRDKNIQYF.

The rearrangement joins TRBV4-3 to TRBJ1-2, with 9 bases that match TRBD1. The CDR3 extends over 16 amino acids. The V gene's germline CDR1 is LGHNA and CDR2 YSLEER. Germline trimming cut 1 base from V and 8 bases from J; bases unmatched to any gene: 11. CDR3 bases: TGCGCCAGCAGCCAAGGAGCCGGGACAGGGACCGAAGGCTACACCTTC. Amino acids: CASSQGAGTGTEGYTF.

The chain links TRBV7-9 to TRBJ1-1; D is undetermined. From germline, CDR1 is SEHNR and CDR2 FQNEAQ (reference sequence). The CDR3 spans 16 residues. V lost 2 bases to trimming and J lost 1 base, with 14 bases between them. CDR3 sequence: CASSLSSSAANTEAFF. The CDR3 nucleotides read TGTGCCAGCAGCTTATCATCGTCGGCGGCGAACACTGAAGCTTTCTTT. Full variable domain (outside the CDR3, taken from reference TRBV7-9 and TRBJ1-1): DTGVSQNPRHKITKRGQNVTFRCDPISEHNRLYWYRQTLGQGPEFLTYFQNEAQLEKSRLLSDRFSAERPKGSFSTLEIQRTEQGDSAMYLCASSLSSSAANTEAFFGQGTRLTVV.

The rearrangement joins TRBV4-2 to TRBJ1-2; 9 bases line up with TRBD1. The germline gives CDR1 LGHNA, CDR2 YNFKEQ. The CDR3 runs 13 residues. The junction had 4 bases not matched to a gene; V was cut back by 4 bases and J by 7 bases. CDR3 loop: CASSPDRGGGYTF. DNA for the CDR3: TGTGCCAGCAGCCCGGACAGGGGTGGTGGCTACACCTTC.

J is TRBJ1-5 and V is TRBV11-3; tentatively, D is TRBD1 (6 bases). Trimming removed 2 bases at V and 5 bases at J, with 19 bases between. CDR1 is SGHNT and CDR2 is YENEEA in the germline V gene. The CDR3 loop spans 17 amino acids. CDR3 nucleotide sequence: TGTGCCAGCAGCTTACCCCGATCCAGGGGTGCGGATCAGCCCCAGCATTTT. Translated, it gives CASSLPRSRGADQPQHF.

This sequence joins TRBV6-5 and TRBJ2-3; the match to TRBD1 covers 8 bases. The CDR3 runs to 15 residues. Trimming took 2 bases from V and 6 from J; bases not matched to a gene: 7. The germline gives CDR1 MNHEY, CDR2 SVGAGI. The CDR3, as DNA: TGTGCCAGCAGTTACAGTCCAGGGGGCCATGATACGCAGTATTTT. This encodes CASSYSPGGHDTQYF.

This clone was picked up one time. This sequence joins TRBV6-6 and TRBJ2-1; 11 nucleotides agree with TRBD1. V shed 6 bases, J shed 7 bases, and the junction held 8 bases outside the gene matches. Germline V gene data show CDR1 as MNHNY and CDR2 as SVGAGI (reference sequence). The CDR3 length is 15 residues. The CDR3 loop reads CASSPRTGGWNEQFF. The CDR3 DNA sequence: TGTGCCAGCAGCCCACGGACAGGGGGCTGGAATGAGCAGTTCTTC.

The V call is TRBV9, the J call TRBJ2-6; 11 nucleotides agree with TRBD1. The V gene's germline CDR1 is SGDLS and CDR2 YYNGEE. The CDR3 extends over 17 amino acids. Trimming at V came to 4 bases and at J to 3 bases, leaving 6 bases not matched to a gene. The DNA of the CDR3 is TGTGCCAGCAGCCCGAGGACAGGGGGCGGTGGGGCCAACGTCCTGACTTTC. The encoded protein is CASSPRTGGGGANVLTF.

The chain has TRBV28 and TRBJ2-7, with D perhaps matching TRBD2 (6 bases). The CDR3 totals 15 residues. The V gene lost 3 bases and the J gene lost 3 bases, with 15 bases spanning the gap. Germline V CDR1 and CDR2: MDHEN, SYDVKM. CDR3 sequence reads: CASSLAHGGFYEQYF. In DNA, the CDR3 is TGTGCCAGCAGTTTGGCCCACGGGGGTTTCTACGAGCAGTACTTC.

V is TRBV28 and J is TRBJ2-5, with TRBD2 matching over 7 bases. V trimming: 8 bases; J trimming: 4 bases; junction bases outside the gene matches: 10. Germline CDR1 MDHEN, CDR2 SYDVKM. The CDR3 extends over 14 amino acids. The CDR3 DNA reads as TGTGCCAGCGACTTCGGAGGGGAGGGAGAGACCCAGTACTTC. This gives the protein CASDFGGEGETQYF.

This clone was observed a few times. The genes are TRBV9 and TRBJ2-2; 15 bases map to TRBD2. The J segment lost 5 bases and the V segment lost 3 bases, leaving 5 bases of the junction unmatched. Germline V gives CDR1 SGDLS, CDR2 YYNGEE. The CDR3 covers 17 residues. The CDR3, as DNA: TGTGCCAGCAGCGCAGGGACTAGCGGGAGGCAAACCGGGGAGCTGTTTTTT. Amino acid sequence: CASSAGTSGRQTGELFF.

The J gene is TRBJ2-1, the V gene TRBV7-2; 7 bases map to TRBD2. The CDR3 is made up of 15 amino acids. The germline V gene has CDR1 SGHTA and CDR2 FQGNSA. Unmatched junction bases numbered 2, after V lost 2 bases and J lost 1 base. The CDR3 sequence: CASSLRTSSYNEQFF. The CDR3 DNA reads as TGTGCCAGCAGCTTAAGGACTAGTTCCTACAATGAGCAGTTCTTC. The full variable domain, in which reference TRBV7-2 and TRBJ2-1 provide the parts outside the CDR3, is GAGVSQSPSNKVTEKGKDVELRCDPISGHTALYWYRQSLGQGLEFLIYFQGNSAPDKSGLPSDRFSAERTGGSVSTLTIQRTQQEDSAVYLCASSLRTSSYNEQFFGPGTRLTVL.